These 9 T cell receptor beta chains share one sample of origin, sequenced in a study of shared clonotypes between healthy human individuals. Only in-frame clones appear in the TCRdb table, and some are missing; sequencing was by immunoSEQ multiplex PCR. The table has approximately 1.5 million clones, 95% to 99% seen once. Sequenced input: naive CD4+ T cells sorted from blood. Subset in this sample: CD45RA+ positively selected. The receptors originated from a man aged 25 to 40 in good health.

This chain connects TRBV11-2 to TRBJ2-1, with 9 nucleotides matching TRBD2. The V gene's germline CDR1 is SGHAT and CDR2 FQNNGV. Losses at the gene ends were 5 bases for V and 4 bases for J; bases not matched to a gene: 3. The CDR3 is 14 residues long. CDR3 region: CASSLAGIYNEQFF. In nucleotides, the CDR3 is TGTGCCAGCAGCCTAGCGGGGATTTACAATGAGCAGTTCTTC.

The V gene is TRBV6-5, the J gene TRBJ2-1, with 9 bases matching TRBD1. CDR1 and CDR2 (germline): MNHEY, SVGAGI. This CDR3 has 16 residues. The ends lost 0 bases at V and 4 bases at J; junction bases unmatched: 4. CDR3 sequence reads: CASSYSRGQGYNEQFF. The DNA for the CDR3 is TGTGCCAGCAGTTACTCGAGGGGACAGGGATACAATGAGCAGTTCTTC.

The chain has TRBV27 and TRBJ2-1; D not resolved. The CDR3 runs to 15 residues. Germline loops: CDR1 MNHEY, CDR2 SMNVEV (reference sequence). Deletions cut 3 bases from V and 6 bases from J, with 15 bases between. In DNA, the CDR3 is TGTGCCAGCAGTTTTTTCGGAACCCCGGGCAATGAGCAGTTCTTC. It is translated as CASSFFGTPGNEQFF.

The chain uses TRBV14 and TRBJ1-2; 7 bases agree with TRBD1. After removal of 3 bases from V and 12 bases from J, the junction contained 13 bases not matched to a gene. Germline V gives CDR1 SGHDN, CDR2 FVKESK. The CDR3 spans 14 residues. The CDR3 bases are TGTGCCAGCAGCCATATGGGACAGCCGAAGGTTGACACCTTC. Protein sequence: CASSHMGQPKVDTF.

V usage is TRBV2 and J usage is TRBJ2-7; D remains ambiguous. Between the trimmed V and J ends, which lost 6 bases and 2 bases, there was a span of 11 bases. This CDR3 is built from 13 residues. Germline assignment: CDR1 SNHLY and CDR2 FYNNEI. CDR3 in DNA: TGTGCCAGCAGGCAGGAAACAACCTACGAGCAGTACTTC. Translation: CASRQETTYEQYF.

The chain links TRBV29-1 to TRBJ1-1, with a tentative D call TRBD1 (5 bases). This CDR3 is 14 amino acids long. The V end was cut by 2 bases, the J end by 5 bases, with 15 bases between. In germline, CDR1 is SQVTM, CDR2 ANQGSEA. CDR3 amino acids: CSVEMGRGWTEAFF. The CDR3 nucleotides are TGCAGCGTTGAAATGGGACGGGGGTGGACTGAAGCTTTCTTT.

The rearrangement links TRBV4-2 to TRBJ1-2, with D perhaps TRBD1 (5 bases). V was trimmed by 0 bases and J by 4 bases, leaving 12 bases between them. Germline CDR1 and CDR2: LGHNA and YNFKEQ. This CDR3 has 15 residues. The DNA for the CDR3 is TGTGCCAGCAGCCAAGACCGGACAAATCTCTATGGCTACACCTTC. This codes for CASSQDRTNLYGYTF.

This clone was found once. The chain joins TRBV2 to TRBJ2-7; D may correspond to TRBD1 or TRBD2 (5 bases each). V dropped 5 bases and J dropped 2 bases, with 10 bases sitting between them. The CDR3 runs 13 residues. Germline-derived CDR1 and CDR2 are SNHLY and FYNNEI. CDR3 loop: CASSMGPAYEQYF. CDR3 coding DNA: TGTGCCAGCAGTATGGGACCGGCCTACGAGCAGTACTTC.

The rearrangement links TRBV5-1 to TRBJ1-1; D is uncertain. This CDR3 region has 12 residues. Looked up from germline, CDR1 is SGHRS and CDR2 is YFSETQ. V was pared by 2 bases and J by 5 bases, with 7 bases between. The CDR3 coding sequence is TGCGCCAGCAGCTTACGTGGGACTGAAGCTTTCTTT. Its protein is CASSLRGTEAFF.